This entry concerns a single T cell receptor beta chain. The sample belongs to a study of blood T cell repertoires in COVID-19. Trimming took 7 bases from V and 12 from J, leaving 28 bases between them. This CDR3 has 16 amino acids. Germline loops: CDR1 LNHDA, CDR2 SQIVND (reference sequence). Sequencing used immunoSEQ multiplex PCR; TCRdb keeps in-frame clones, though not all of them. The sample holds a few hundred thousand clones; around 84% are singletons and the top ten take roughly 3.4%. The material sequenced was peripheral blood. The source of this sequence is a woman under 30 with acute or convalescent COVID-19. J is TRBJ1-5 and V is TRBV19; D is unresolved. CDR3 sequence: CASTEDFRPLSARQHF. The DNA of the CDR3 is TGTGCCAGTACAGAGGACTTCCGACCCCTCTCTGCCCGCCAGCATTTT.